This entry describes one TCR beta chain. Its matching antigen is unknown. This entry comes from a study of shared clonotypes between healthy human individuals. The germline V gene has CDR1 MNHEY and CDR2 SMNVEV (reference sequence). This CDR3 has 15 amino acids. The J segment lost 1 base and the V segment lost 5 bases, leaving 7 bases of the junction unmatched. Notes on the study in general: Large sequencing depth failed to make sorted-subset sequencing complete, rarefaction showed.

At deep level, the assay was performed. Method: immunoSEQ multiplex PCR; TCRdb's copy keeps in-frame clones and lacks some. The sample has 1.5 million to 2.5 million clones; approximately 94% are singletons. As defined, naive CD8 cells were CD45RO-negative and positively selected for CCR7, with terminally differentiated effector memory CD45RA+ cells excluded. The source of this sequence is a man aged 18-30 years in good health. The sample comprised naive CD8+ T cells sorted from blood. This rearrangement joins TRBV27 to TRBJ1-1; 7 nucleotides agree with TRBD1. This CDR3 is CASSATWTGNTEAFF. Written as DNA, the CDR3 is TGTGCCAGCAGTGCGACCTGGACAGGGAACACTGAAGCTTTCTTT.